This T cell receptor (beta chain) was identified during a study of identical twins (dated by TCRdb to 2016 to 2018). About the investigation overall: TCR alpha and beta repertoires from monozygotic twins, unrelated adults of various ages and cord blood were deep-sequenced to test whether fetal clonotypes persist. To rule out contamination, replicate twin experiments were performed at different times with different library preparation protocols.

Overall results and qualifications from the work: Abundant cord blood beta clonotypes had fewer insertions, young adult naive repertoires showed a similar but weaker trend, and memory repertoires showed no such trend. Because the same donors could not be followed over many years, conclusions were based on cross-sectional statistical analysis. Zero-insertion analyses could be partly confounded by invariant T cells such as MAIT and iNKT, though diverse VJ usage argued against such confounding for most clonotypes. A weaker excess of twin sharing was found in beta out-of-frame sequences because the signal-to-noise ratio was lowered by fewer shared sequences. Compared with coincidental sharing between unrelated individuals, an excess of low generation-probability sequences was observed among out-of-frame TCR alpha sequences shared between twins. In monozygotic twins, recombination models systematically underestimated out-of-frame TCR alpha sharing, but the models matched the sharing seen between unrelated individuals.

This clonotype has only a few counts. Its target antigen remains unknown. Within one base of it there is no much larger clone, and no base qualities were kept. Preparation of the library involved 5' RACE. The data were produced on an Illumina HiSeq 2000. A universal primer binding site was added through template switching, and the final cDNA carried a unique molecular identifier so that TCR cDNA molecules could be counted accurately. Specific primers in the conserved constant-segment region were used to synthesize first-strand cDNA for TCR alpha and beta chains. Each cDNA library was double barcoded, with a SMART-Mk sample barcode plus Illumina barcodes, to control for contamination. TruSeq adapter sequences along with Illumina sample barcodes were introduced in two successive PCR steps. Sequencing of the TCR alpha and beta cDNA libraries was done on the Illumina HiSeq platform using custom primers. The authors' pipeline ran thus. Raw reads were processed with MiGEC to extract unique molecular identifiers, and MiXCR was used to determine CDR3 positions. For each individual, recombination models were inferred using an EM algorithm with the repgenHMM and IGoR tools. The tcR package in R was used for shared clonotype analysis, with sharing normalized by the product of cloneset sizes. To study raw recombination free of thymic and clonal selection effects, out-of-frame nonproductive sequences were analyzed. The public reads were reanalyzed by TCRdb: fastp trimming at Q25, MiXCR alignment, in-frame beta chains only. One record per CDR3 amino acid sequence lists the most common genes and DNA. None of the V and J calls come from the authors' own analysis; TCRdb made them. The sample includes hundreds of thousands of distinct CDR3 sequences, with 21% observed a single time. The ten largest clones capture 4.3% of the sample.

Only healthy Caucasian donors were included. Three pairs of female monozygotic twins, all aged roughly 18 to 29 years, made up the twin cohort. Peripheral blood mononuclear cells were used as the source from which RNA for TCR libraries was isolated. V is pruned by 5 bases and J by 6 bases, leaving 11 bases of the junction without a gene match. Sequences SGHRS (CDR1) and YFSETQ (CDR2) are obtained from the germline V gene. From its cysteine to its phenylalanine, the CDR3 spans 15 amino acids. This entry keeps only the CDR3 DNA: 45 bases, framed from base 1. These same records also appear under a second study, on T cells expressing NK-cell markers. The second source states: TCR beta-chain repertoires were profiled in sorted CD3+CD56+NKG2C+, CD3+CD56+NKG2C- and CD3+CD56-NKG2C+ T-cell subsets from fewer than 10 donors. Among the eight sequenced donors, seven were HCMV-seropositive and one was HCMV-seronegative. In several experiments an anti-gammadeltaTCR antibody was added to restrict sorting to alphabetaTCR-expressing T cells. For five or six donors, the dominant CD3+CD56+NKG2C+ clonotypes were among the top 10 CD8+ clonotypes and accounted for about 1.0-7.5% of CD8+ T cells. Those dominant clonotypes were again the most abundant among CD3+CD56-NKG2C+ cells in a handful of donors, at 28.3-60.1%. Whether the expanded NKG2C-expressing T cell clones were specific for HCMV antigens was left unclear. The study sequenced eight donors, all healthy volunteers chosen at random: three men and five women. HCMV-specific IgG was detected in serum with a commercial ELISA kit to determine HCMV serostatus. For six donors, unsorted PBMC were also used to sequence bulk peripheral blood T-cell repertoires. MIGEC was used to demultiplex reads and group reads by UMI, and MiTCR was used to assemble and quantify clonotypes. To exclude erroneous sequences, any TCR cDNA sequence not supported by at least two reads was discarded. The tcR package was used for downstream repertoire analysis, with clonotypes matched between fractions based on CDR3 nucleotide sequence plus V segment. Antigen specificity was annotated against VDJdb with VDJmatch, allowing one amino acid substitution in CDR3.

The rearranged segments are TRBV5-1 and TRBJ2-3; a stretch of 8 junction bases matches TRBD2. The sequencing input was PBMCs. The receptor's source is a woman aged 18-35 years in good health. The CDR3 region reads CASRPLAGGGDTQYF. The DNA reads as follows: TGCGCCAGCAGACCCCTGGCGGGGGGCGGGGATACGCAGTATTTT.